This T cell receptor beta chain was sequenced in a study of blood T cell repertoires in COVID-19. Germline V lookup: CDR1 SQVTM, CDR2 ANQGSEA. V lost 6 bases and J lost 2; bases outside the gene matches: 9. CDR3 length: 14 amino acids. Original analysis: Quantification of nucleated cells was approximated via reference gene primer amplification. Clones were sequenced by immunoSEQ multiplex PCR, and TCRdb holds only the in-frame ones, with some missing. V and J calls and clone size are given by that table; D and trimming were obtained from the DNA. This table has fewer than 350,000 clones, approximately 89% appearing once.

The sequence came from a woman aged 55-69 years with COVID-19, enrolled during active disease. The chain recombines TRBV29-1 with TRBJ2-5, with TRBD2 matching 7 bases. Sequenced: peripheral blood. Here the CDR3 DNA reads TGCAGCGTCGGCGGTCGGGGGGTGCAAGAGACCCAGTACTTC. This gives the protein CSVGGRGVQETQYF.